The source of this T cell receptor beta chain is a study of cytomegalovirus exposure and HLA in healthy donors. Study-wide results and caveats: As a later analysis showed, a missense DCLRE1C variant was linked to trimming of TCR beta V- and J-genes.

This clone occurred a few times. The antigen is undetermined. The CDR3 runs to 14 residues. Germline V gene data show CDR1 as KGHSH and CDR2 as LQKENI. With 3 bases removed from V and 2 bases from J, the gap between germline ends came to 9 bases. PCR primers comprised 60 Vbeta and 13 Jbeta primers. The method was immunoSEQ multiplex PCR; TCRdb's version includes in-frame clones alone and lacks a portion of them. The repertoire holds more than 95,000 clones, with about 10% as singletons. The chain uses TRBV18 and TRBJ2-3; TRBD2 is a possible D gene (6 bases). The receptor was isolated from a woman under 30 in good health and CMV-seropositive. The specimen was PBMCs. CDR3 DNA: TGTGCCAGCTCACCGGCGGGGCTCACAGATACGCAGTATTTT. Its protein product is CASSPAGLTDTQYF.